This T cell receptor beta chain was identified during a study of read filtering for tumor transcriptome and immune sequencing. CDR3 size: 12 residues. Germline CDR1 and CDR2: SQVTM and ANQGSEA. Between the trimmed V and J ends, which lost 6 bases and 1 base, there was a span of 9 bases. Molecular barcoded adaptors covering alpha/delta and beta/gamma chains were used on roughly 400 ng RNA. TCRdb re-derived calls from the reads in MiXCR, one entry per CDR3 protein. Of approximately 90,000 distinct CDR3 sequences in the sample, around 12% were seen once. The sequencing sample was made of a population of CD138-negative cells sorted from bone marrow. The receptor's source is a donor at least 40 years old with multiple myeloma. This rearrangement joins TRBV29-1 to TRBJ1-1; D remains unclear. The CDR3 nucleotides are TGCAGCGTCCTCCGGGGGAACACTGAAGCTTTCTTT. It yields the protein CSVLRGNTEAFF.